These 29 T cell receptor beta chains share one sample of origin, sequenced in a study of blood T cell repertoires in COVID-19. Repertoires were generated with immunoSEQ multiplex PCR, while TCRdb's copy carries only in-frame clones and drops some. Among hundreds of thousands of clones, roughly 85% were seen once, and the ten largest hold 1.9%. The specimen was PBMCs or T cells enriched from blood (not recorded which). The receptors originated from a woman in her twenties or thirties who had been exposed to COVID-19.

The chain combines TRBV27 with TRBJ2-6, with D possibly TRBD2 on 6 matching bases. With 2 bases removed from V and 0 bases from J, the gap between germline ends came to 8 bases. The germline gives CDR1 MNHEY, CDR2 SMNVEV (reference sequence). The CDR3 spans 16 residues. CDR3: CASSLLAPSGANVLTF. The CDR3, as DNA: TGTGCCAGCAGTTTACTAGCGCCCTCTGGGGCCAACGTCCTGACTTTC.

The rearrangement links TRBV11-2 to TRBJ1-4; D call uncertain. The CDR3 length is 12 residues. From germline, CDR1 is SGHAT and CDR2 FQNNGV. V lost 6 bases and J lost 10, with 12 bases in between. The CDR3 bases are TGTGCCAGCAGGCCATCAAGCGGAAAACTGTTTTTT. Translation: CASRPSSGKLFF.

V and J are TRBV4-3 and TRBJ1-1; 7 nucleotides align to TRBD1. Germline CDR1 LGHNA, CDR2 YSLEER. The CDR3 runs 14 residues. V gave up 1 base and J gave up 6 bases; unmatched junction bases: 5. The CDR3 reads CASSQGQGGSEAFF. The CDR3, as DNA: TGCGCCAGCAGCCAAGGACAGGGAGGCTCTGAAGCTTTCTTT.

This chain connects TRBV5-6 to TRBJ2-7; TRBD1 agrees at 7 bases. CDR1 and CDR2 (germline): SGHDT, YYEEEE. Trimming removed 4 bases from V and 5 bases from J; junction bases left unmatched: 9. The CDR3 totals 14 residues. CDR3: CASSERQGFDEQYF. For the CDR3, the DNA is TGTGCCAGCAGCGAGAGACAGGGTTTCGACGAGCAGTACTTC.

This chain connects TRBV24-1 to TRBJ2-5; D might be TRBD2 (5 bases). V lost 3 bases and J 1 base, leaving 8 bases between the germline ends. The CDR3 consists of 14 residues. In germline, CDR1 is KGHDR, CDR2 SFDVKD. As DNA, the CDR3 is TGTGCCACCAGTGATGCTCTAGCCCAAGAGACCCAGTACTTC. Translating gives CATSDALAQETQYF.

The chain uses TRBV28 and TRBJ1-5; tentative D call: TRBD1 (5 bases). Deletions cut 2 bases from V and 5 bases from J, with 7 bases between. There are 13 residues in the CDR3. The germline CDR1 and CDR2 sequences are MDHEN and SYDVKM. The CDR3 protein is CASSLGGDQPQHF. The CDR3 DNA reads as TGTGCCAGCAGTTTAGGAGGGGATCAGCCCCAGCATTTT.

The chain recombines TRBV3-1 (or the pseudogene TRBV3-2) with TRBJ1-2; D is perhaps TRBD1 (5 bases). Trimming removed 1 base from V and 6 bases from J, with 12 bases in between. CDR3 size: 14 residues. From germline, CDR1 is LGHDT and CDR2 YNNKEL (reference sequence). This CDR3 is CASSQGGRSNGYTF. DNA for the CDR3: TGTGCCAGCAGCCAAGGGGGCAGGTCTAATGGCTACACCTTC.

The V gene is TRBV19, the J gene TRBJ2-1; 10 bases line up with TRBD1. The CDR3 runs to 13 residues. Per germline, CDR1 LNHDA and CDR2 SQIVND (reference sequence). Trimming removed 3 bases from V and 9 bases from J; junction bases left unmatched: 2. Here the CDR3 reads CASSMTGGIEQFF. The CDR3 DNA is TGTGCCAGTAGTATGACAGGGGGCATTGAGCAGTTCTTC.

This clone was counted once. The V gene is TRBV11-2, the J gene TRBJ2-1; 10 bases align to TRBD2. With V trimmed by 4 bases and J by 4 bases, 4 bases remained unmatched. The germline CDR1 and CDR2 sequences are SGHAT and FQNNGV. This CDR3 contains 15 residues. CDR3 sequence (DNA): TGTGCCAGCAGCTCAACTAGCGGGGTGTACAATGAGCAGTTCTTC. Its protein product is CASSSTSGVYNEQFF. Full variable domain (outside the CDR3, taken from reference TRBV11-2 and TRBJ2-1): EAGVAQSPRYKIIEKRQSVAFWCNPISGHATLYWYQQILGQGPKLLIQFQNNGVVDDSQLPKDRFSAERLKGVDSTLKIQPAKLEDSAVYLCASSSTSGVYNEQFFGPGTRLTVL.

The genes are TRBV5-4 and TRBJ2-2, with a weak D call TRBD2 (7 bases). The CDR3 runs 16 residues. Germline V gene lookup returns CDR1 SGHNT and CDR2 YYREEE (reference sequence). V shed 3 bases and J shed 3 bases, with 15 bases lying between them. The CDR3, as DNA: TGTGCCAGCAGCTCTGAAGCCGGGGGGCACACCGGGGAGCTGTTTTTT. The encoded protein is CASSSEAGGHTGELFF.

The rearrangement uses TRBV30 and TRBJ2-1; D is possibly TRBD2 (5 bases). This CDR3 contains 12 residues. The V gene lost 7 bases and the J gene lost 6 bases, with 13 bases spanning the gap. Looked up from germline, CDR1 is GTSNPN and CDR2 is SVGIG (reference sequence). Here the CDR3 DNA reads TGTGCCTCCCCCGGCCGGGGCAATGAGCAGTTCTTC. It is translated as CASPGRGNEQFF.

The rearrangement joins TRBV5-8 to TRBJ1-1; D perhaps matches TRBD1 (5 bases). Germline CDR1 and CDR2: SGHTS and YDEGEE. CDR3 size: 11 residues. The V end lost 4 bases, the J end lost 7 bases, and 8 bases lay between the germline ends. The DNA of the CDR3 is TGTGCCAGCAGCGGAGGGGTTGAAGCTTTCTTT. The encoded protein is CASSGGVEAFF.

The gene calls are TRBV7-2 and TRBJ2-1; 8 nucleotides agree with TRBD2. This CDR3 spans 14 amino acids. The V and J ends lost 5 bases and 5 bases, in that order; junction bases with no gene match: 5. The germline CDR1 and CDR2 sequences are SGHTA and FQGNSA. Written as DNA, the CDR3 is TGTGCCAGCAGCCATACGGGGGGGAACAATGAGCAGTTCTTC. Translation gives CASSHTGGNNEQFF.

This clone was detected a few times. The V call is TRBV5-1, the J call TRBJ2-7; D might be TRBD1 (5 bases). The CDR3 sequence is 15 residues long. Germline V gene sequence: CDR1 SGHRS, CDR2 YFSETQ. V lost 4 bases to trimming and J lost 2 bases, with 16 bases between them. CDR3 bases: TGCGCCAGCAGCCTATTACCTGACAGAACCTACGAGCAGTACTTC. Its translation: CASSLLPDRTYEQYF. Full variable domain (outside the CDR3, taken from reference TRBV5-1 and TRBJ2-7): KAGVTQTPRYLIKTRGQQVTLSCSPISGHRSVSWYQQTPGQGLQFLFEYFSETQRNKGNFPGRFSGRQFSNSRSEMNVSTLELGDSALYLCASSLLPDRTYEQYFGPGTRLTVT.

The V and J genes are TRBV18 and TRBJ1-2; TRBD1 aligns across 7 bases. Per the germline V gene, CDR1 is KGHSH and CDR2 is LQKENI. This CDR3 contains 17 residues. The V segment lost 3 bases and the J segment 2 bases; nucleotides outside the gene matches: 12. CDR3 in DNA: TGTGCCAGCTCACCGACCGACTCGGGACAGTTCAACTATGGCTACACCTTC. Translation gives CASSPTDSGQFNYGYTF.

This clone has more than one count but fewer than ten. The gene calls are TRBV4-1 and TRBJ2-5, with 7 bases lining up with TRBD2. With V trimmed by 4 bases and J by 4 bases, 12 bases remained unmatched. This CDR3 has 16 amino acids. The germline V gene encodes CDR1 MGHRA and CDR2 YSYEKL. CDR3 amino acids: CASSPKLASGGETQYF. The CDR3 nucleotides read TGCGCCAGCAGCCCCAAACTAGCCTCGGGAGGAGAGACCCAGTACTTC.

This clone was recorded only once. The rearrangement links TRBV27 to TRBJ1-1, with 8 bases fitting TRBD1. Unmatched junction bases numbered 2, after V lost 5 bases and J lost 0 bases. The germline V gene encodes CDR1 MNHEY and CDR2 SMNVEV (reference sequence). This CDR3 contains 14 residues. In nucleotides, the CDR3 is TGTGCCAGCAGTACGGACAGGGTGAACACTGAAGCTTTCTTT. It is translated as CASSTDRVNTEAFF.

J is TRBJ2-3 and V is TRBV7-9; possibly TRBD1 for D (6 bases). From germline, CDR1 is SEHNR and CDR2 FQNEAQ (reference sequence). Deletions cut 1 base from V and 2 bases from J, with 13 bases between. The CDR3 loop spans 16 amino acids. For the CDR3, the DNA is TGTGCCAGCAGCTTAGAGGCGGACAGAGCCACAGATACGCAGTATTTT. Its translation is CASSLEADRATDTQYF.

This chain links TRBV10-3 with TRBJ1-1, with no clear D. Germline CDR1 ENHRY, CDR2 SYGVKD. With 7 bases removed from V and 1 base from J, the gap between germline ends came to 10 bases. The CDR3 loop spans 13 amino acids. CDR3 amino acids: CAIKEGGNTEAFF. CDR3 nucleotide sequence: TGTGCCATCAAGGAGGGTGGGAACACTGAAGCTTTCTTT.

This chain links TRBV5-1 with TRBJ2-7; unclear D gene. Germline assignment: CDR1 SGHRS and CDR2 YFSETQ. There are 15 residues in the CDR3. V gave up 4 bases and J gave up 1 base, with 15 bases separating them. CDR3 in DNA: TGCGCCAGCAGCCCCTACCCGGCGGCTTCCTACGAGCAGTACTTC. Amino acid sequence: CASSPYPAASYEQYF.

CDR3 sequence (DNA): TGTGCCAGTCCCCCTTCCCAGGGAGGACACGAGCAGTACTTC. It codes for CASPPSQGGHEQYF. The V call is TRBV28, the J call TRBJ2-7; D may be TRBD2 (6 bases). Germline V gene lookup returns CDR1 MDHEN and CDR2 SYDVKM. The CDR3 has 14 amino acids. Trimming removed 9 bases at V and 5 bases at J, with 20 bases between.

The J gene is TRBJ1-5, the V gene TRBV9; D may be TRBD1 (6 bases). The germline gives CDR1 SGDLS, CDR2 YYNGEE. Trimming left V 3 bases short and J 5 bases short, with 9 bases between. This CDR3 spans 13 amino acids. The CDR3 sequence is CASSEQGYQPQHF. CDR3 coding DNA: TGTGCCAGCAGCGAACAGGGCTATCAGCCCCAGCATTTT.

V usage is TRBV5-8 and J usage is TRBJ1-6; D is undetermined. The germline V gene encodes CDR1 SGHTS and CDR2 YDEGEE. Between the trimmed V and J ends, which lost 0 bases and 4 bases, there was a span of 8 bases. The CDR3 extends over 15 amino acids. The CDR3 spells CASSLAGGYNSPLHF. The CDR3 DNA is TGTGCCAGCAGCTTGGCCGGCGGGTATAATTCACCCCTCCACTTT.

The genes are TRBV6-1 and TRBJ2-1; TRBD2 matches 7 bases. This CDR3 comprises 16 residues. Germline values: CDR1 MNHNS, CDR2 SASEGT. V dropped 3 bases and J dropped 8; count of bases not matched to a gene: 13. DNA for the CDR3: TGTGCCAGCAGTGACTACCTTGGAGTTCGGGGGGATGAGCAGTTCTTC. It is translated as CASSDYLGVRGDEQFF.

The chain uses TRBV2 and TRBJ1-5; TRBD1 agrees at 7 bases. Trimming at V came to 5 bases and at J to 6 bases, leaving 10 bases not matched to a gene. The CDR3 runs 15 residues. Germline CDR1 SNHLY, CDR2 FYNNEI. The CDR3 nucleotides are TGTGCCAGCAGTACTAATGCAGGGGGTGCTCAGCCCCAGCATTTT. Residues: CASSTNAGGAQPQHF.

The CDR3, as DNA: TGTGCCAGCAGTGAAAGGGGGCGTTCTTATGGCTACACCTTC. It yields the protein CASSERGRSYGYTF. V and J are TRBV25-1 and TRBJ1-2, with TRBD1 matching over 7 bases. The ends lost 2 bases at V and 5 bases at J; junction bases unmatched: 5. Germline CDR1 reads MGHDK; CDR2 reads SYGVNS. The CDR3 loop spans 14 amino acids.

This clone was seen a handful of times. J is TRBJ1-1 and V is TRBV6-1; D not certain. This CDR3 is 15 amino acids long. The V gene lost 3 bases and the J gene lost 0 bases, with 11 bases spanning the gap. Germline V gene data show CDR1 as MNHNS and CDR2 as SASEGT. CDR3 nucleotide sequence: TGTGCCAGCAGTGACGGGTATATAATGAACACTGAAGCTTTCTTT. Amino acid sequence: CASSDGYIMNTEAFF.

The rearrangement joins TRBV28 to TRBJ2-3, with 11 positions matching TRBD2. CDR1 is MDHEN and CDR2 is SYDVKM in the germline V gene. V dropped 6 bases and J dropped 0; count of bases not matched to a gene: 8. The CDR3 loop spans 17 amino acids. DNA for the CDR3: TGTGCCAGCAGCAAGGGACTAGCGGCCCTCAGCACAGATACGCAGTATTTT. Residues: CASSKGLAALSTDTQYF.

This clone was seen more than once but under ten times. The chain links TRBV30 to TRBJ1-5; 7 bases are a match to TRBD1. The CDR3 is 14 amino acids. J was trimmed by 5 bases and V by 3 bases; bases with no gene match: 7. Germline V gene sequence: CDR1 GTSNPN, CDR2 SVGIG (reference sequence). Here the CDR3 reads CAWREQGMDQPQHF. DNA of the CDR3: TGTGCCTGGAGGGAACAGGGGATGGATCAGCCCCAGCATTTT.